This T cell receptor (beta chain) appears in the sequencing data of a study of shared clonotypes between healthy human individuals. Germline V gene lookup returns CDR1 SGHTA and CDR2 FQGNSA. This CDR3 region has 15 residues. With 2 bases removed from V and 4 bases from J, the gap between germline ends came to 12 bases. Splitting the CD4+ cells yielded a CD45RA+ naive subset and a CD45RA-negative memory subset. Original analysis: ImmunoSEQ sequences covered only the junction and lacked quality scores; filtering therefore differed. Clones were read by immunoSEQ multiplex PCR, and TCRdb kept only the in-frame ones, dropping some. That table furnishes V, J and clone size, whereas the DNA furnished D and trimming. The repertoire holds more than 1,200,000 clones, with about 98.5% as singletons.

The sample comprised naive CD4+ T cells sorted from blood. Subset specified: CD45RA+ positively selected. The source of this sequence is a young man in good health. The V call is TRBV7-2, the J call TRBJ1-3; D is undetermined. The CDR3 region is CASSLLPPEGNTIYF. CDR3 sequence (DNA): TGTGCCAGCAGCTTATTGCCCCCAGAAGGAAACACCATATATTTT.